These 12 T cell receptor beta chains came from one sample sequenced in a study of CD4 T cells in relation to SARS-CoV-2 and coronaviruses. TCRdb's table, derived via immunoSEQ multiplex PCR, lists solely in-frame clones and lacks some. Of about 59,000 clones listed, roughly 88% are singletons. Before the COVID-19 pandemic, during about 2011-2019, CD4+ T cells were taken from unexposed donors. The specimen sequenced was memory CD4+ T cells from PBMCs. The receptors originated from a human donor in good health.

The chain combines TRBV5-1 with TRBJ2-6; 7 positions match TRBD1. This CDR3 has 17 amino acids. The V segment lost 4 bases and the J segment 2 bases; nucleotides outside the gene matches: 9. Germline CDR1 and CDR2: SGHRS and YFSETQ. The CDR3 spells CASSQGQLSAGANVLTF. DNA for the CDR3: TGCGCCAGCAGCCAGGGACAGTTGTCGGCTGGGGCCAACGTCCTGACTTTC.

The chain links TRBV29-1 to TRBJ2-3; D gene unclear. This CDR3 has 14 residues. V lost 6 bases and J lost 1, with 14 bases in between. CDR1 and CDR2 from the germline V gene are SQVTM and ANQGSEA. The CDR3 here is CSVLTRSGTDTQYF. The DNA of the CDR3 is TGCAGCGTCTTGACAAGGTCGGGCACAGATACGCAGTATTTT.

This clone was seen only a few times. The rearrangement links TRBV7-3 to TRBJ1-6; D call uncertain. The germline V and J ends were trimmed by 5 bases and 7 bases, with 18 bases remaining between them. The CDR3 length is 16 residues. Germline assignment: CDR1 SGHTA and CDR2 FQGTGA. CDR3 loop: CASSATPLPGNSPLHF. CDR3 DNA: TGTGCCAGCAGCGCTACTCCACTTCCCGGAAATTCACCCCTCCACTTT.

J is TRBJ2-7 and V is TRBV18; D might be TRBD1 (6 bases). The germline V and J ends were trimmed by 3 bases and 3 bases, with 12 bases remaining between them. This CDR3 is 14 amino acids long. Per the germline V gene, CDR1 is KGHSH and CDR2 is LQKENI. The CDR3 DNA reads TGTGCCAGCTCACCCGACAGGTTAAACTACGAGCAGTACTTC. This encodes CASSPDRLNYEQYF.

The V and J genes are TRBV28 and TRBJ1-2; D is perhaps TRBD1 (5 bases). This CDR3 has 15 residues. V was shortened by 8 bases and J by 0 bases, with 16 bases between the two germline ends. Germline-derived CDR1 and CDR2 are MDHEN and SYDVKM. The CDR3 coding sequence is TGTGCCAGCCGGGACGGAGAGTCAGCTAACTATGGCTACACCTTC. Translation: CASRDGESANYGYTF.

The chain recombines TRBV3-1 (or the pseudogene TRBV3-2) with TRBJ2-7, with TRBD2 matching over 11 bases. Looked up from germline, CDR1 is LGHDT and CDR2 is YNNKEL (reference sequence). V was pared by 5 bases and J by 6 bases, with 12 bases of the junction left unmatched. The CDR3 totals 16 residues. DNA for the CDR3: TGTGCCAGCAGCTTCGGACTAGCGGGTGCCCTCACCGAGCAGTACTTC. Its protein is CASSFGLAGALTEQYF.

In DNA, the CDR3 is TGTGCCTGGAGTGACCAACAGTATCAGCCCCAGCATTTT. It yields the protein CAWSDQQYQPQHF. The chain employs TRBV30 and TRBJ1-5; no firm D call. V lost 1 base and J lost 5, with 9 bases in between. Germline V CDR1 and CDR2: GTSNPN, SVGIG (reference sequence). The CDR3 sequence is 13 residues long.

The genes are TRBV29-1 and TRBJ2-7; no reliable D call. CDR1 is SQVTM, CDR2 ANQGSEA, per germline. The CDR3 contains 11 residues. Between the trimmed V and J ends, which lost 4 bases and 2 bases, there was a span of 6 bases. In DNA, the CDR3 is TGCAGCGTTGCGGAGACCTACGAGCAGTACTTC. This gives the protein CSVAETYEQYF.

This rearrangement joins TRBV18 to TRBJ1-5; no clear D gene. The CDR3 length is 15 residues. V shed 6 bases and J shed 4 bases, with 16 bases lying between them. CDR1 is KGHSH, CDR2 LQKENI, per germline. For the CDR3, the DNA is TGTGCCAGCTCCCCCTCTAGGGCCGGGAATCAGCCCCAGCATTTT. This sequence encodes CASSPSRAGNQPQHF.

The chain is built from TRBV5-1 and TRBJ2-5; D is uncertain. V was shortened by 0 bases and J by 4 bases, with 7 bases between the two germline ends. CDR1 is SGHRS and CDR2 is YFSETQ in the germline V gene. The CDR3 is 13 amino acids. CDR3 sequence reads: CASSLGSGETQYF. The CDR3 DNA reads TGCGCCAGCAGCTTGGGGTCCGGAGAGACCCAGTACTTC.

The chain uses TRBV3-1 (or the pseudogene TRBV3-2) and TRBJ2-3, with 15 bases matching TRBD2. Germline trimming cut 3 bases from V and 7 bases from J; bases unmatched to any gene: 5. Germline CDR1 and CDR2: LGHDT and YNNKEL (reference sequence). The CDR3 is 16 amino acids. The CDR3 protein is CASSHGTSGRMNTQYF. As DNA, the CDR3 is TGTGCCAGCAGCCATGGGACTAGCGGGAGGATGAATACGCAGTATTTT.

The chain couples TRBV3-1 (or the pseudogene TRBV3-2) to TRBJ2-1, with TRBD1 matching over 9 bases. CDR1 LGHDT and CDR2 YNNKEL come from the germline V gene (reference sequence). The CDR3 is 11 residues long. Unmatched junction bases numbered 1, after V lost 3 bases and J lost 13 bases. CDR3 in DNA: TGTGCCAGCAGCCAGGGACAGGGTCAGTTCTTC. Amino acids: CASSQGQGQFF.